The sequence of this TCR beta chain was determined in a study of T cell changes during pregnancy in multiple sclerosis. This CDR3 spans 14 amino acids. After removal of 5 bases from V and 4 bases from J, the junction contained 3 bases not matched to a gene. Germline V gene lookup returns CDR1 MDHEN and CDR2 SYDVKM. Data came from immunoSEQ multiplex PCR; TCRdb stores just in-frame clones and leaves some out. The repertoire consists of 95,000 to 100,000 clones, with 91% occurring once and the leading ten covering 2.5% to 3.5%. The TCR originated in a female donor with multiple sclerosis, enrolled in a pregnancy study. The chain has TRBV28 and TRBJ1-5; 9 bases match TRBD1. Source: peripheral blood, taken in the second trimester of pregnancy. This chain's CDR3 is CASSPGTGNQPQHF. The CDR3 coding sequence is TGTGCCAGCAGTCCCGGGACAGGGAATCAGCCCCAGCATTTT.